One T cell receptor (beta chain) is described in this entry. Its antigen is undetermined. The CDR3 spans 15 residues. The germline CDR1 and CDR2 sequences are SGHTS and YDEGEE. The V gene lost 2 bases and the J gene lost 5 bases, with 16 bases spanning the gap. The record originates from a study of cytomegalovirus exposure and HLA in healthy donors. It was with 60 Vbeta and 13 Jbeta primers that the PCR ran. TCRdb's table, derived via immunoSEQ multiplex PCR, lists solely in-frame clones and lacks some. The table has roughly 100,000 clones, about 80% seen once. General observations from the study: A later analysis found that most CMV-associated TCR beta chains appeared HLA-restricted. A later analysis reported that several of the most significant clusters appeared to be linked to common viral pathogens, among them Epstein-Barr virus. Researchers counted roughly 160 TCR beta chains as cytomegalovirus-associated.

This chain joins TRBV5-8 and TRBJ2-5; the D gene is possibly TRBD2 (7 bases). This TCR came from a young man in good health and CMV-seropositive. Input material: PBMCs. CDR3 sequence reads: CASSFSRGGTETQYF. CDR3 sequence (DNA): TGTGCCAGCAGCTTTTCGAGGGGGGGAACGGAGACCCAGTACTTC. The whole variable domain, filled in from reference TRBV5-8 and TRBJ2-5, reads EAGVTQSPTHLIKTRGQQATLRCSPISGHTSVYWYQQALGLGLQFLLWYDEGEERNRGNFPPRFSGRQFPNYSSELNVNALELEDSALYLCASSFSRGGTETQYFGPGTRLLVL.